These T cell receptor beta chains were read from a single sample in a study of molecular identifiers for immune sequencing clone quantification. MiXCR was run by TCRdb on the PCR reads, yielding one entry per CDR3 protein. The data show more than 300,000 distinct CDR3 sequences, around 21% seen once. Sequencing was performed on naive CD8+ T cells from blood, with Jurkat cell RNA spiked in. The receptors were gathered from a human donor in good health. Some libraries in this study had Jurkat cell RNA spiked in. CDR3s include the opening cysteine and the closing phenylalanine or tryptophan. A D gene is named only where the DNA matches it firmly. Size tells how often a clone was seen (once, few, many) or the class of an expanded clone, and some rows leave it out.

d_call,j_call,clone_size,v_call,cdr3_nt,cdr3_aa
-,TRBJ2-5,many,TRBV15,TGTGCCACCCGACCTTGGGGGCAGAGCCCAGAGACCCAGTACTTC,CATRPWGQSPETQYF
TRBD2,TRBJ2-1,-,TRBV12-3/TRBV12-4,TGTGCCAGCAGTTTAGAGCGGGGTGAGCAGTTCTTC,CASSLERGEQFF
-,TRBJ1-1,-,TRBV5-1,TGCGCCAGCATGGGGGTCGCTGAAGCTTTCTTT,CASMGVAEAFF
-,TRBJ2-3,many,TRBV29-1,TGCAGCGTTGAATACCCGGGCACAGATACGCAGTATTTT,CSVEYPGTDTQYF
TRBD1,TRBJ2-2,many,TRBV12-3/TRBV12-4,TGTGCCAGCAGTTTTGTCGTGGACAGGGCGGACACCGGGGAGCTGTTTTTT,CASSFVVDRADTGELFF
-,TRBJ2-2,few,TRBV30,TGTGCCTGGAGTTTTACGAACACCGGGGAGCTGTTTTTT,CAWSFTNTGELFF
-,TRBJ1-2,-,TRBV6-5,TGTGCCAGCAGTTACTCGTTTCCAGACACAAACTATGGCTACACCTTC,CASSYSFPDTNYGYTF
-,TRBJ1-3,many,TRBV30,TGTGCCTGGAGTGTAGGGGCTTTTGACACCATATATTTT,CAWSVGAFDTIYF
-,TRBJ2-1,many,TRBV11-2,TGTGCCAGCAGCTTAGAATGGGGCCCGACCTACAATGAGCAGTTCTTC,CASSLEWGPTYNEQFF
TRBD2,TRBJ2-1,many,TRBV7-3,TGTGCCAGCAGCCCCCTAGCGGGAGGGTTCAATGAGCAGTTCTTC,CASSPLAGGFNEQFF
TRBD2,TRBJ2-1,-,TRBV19,TGTGCCAGTAGTATTAGCGGGGGGGGGTACAATGAGCAGTTCTTC,CASSISGGGYNEQFF
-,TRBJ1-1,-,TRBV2,TGTGCCAGCAGTGGGGGCCGTGCCACCGAAGCTTTCTTT,CASSGGRATEAFF
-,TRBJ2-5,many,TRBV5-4,TGTGCCAGCAGCTTGGGTGGGGGTCGAGAGACCCAGTACTTC,CASSLGGGRETQYF
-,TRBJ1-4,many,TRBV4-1,TGCGCCAGCTCGAACTTCTGGGATGAAAAACTGTTTTTT,CASSNFWDEKLFF
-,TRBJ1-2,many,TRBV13,TGTGCCAGCTCCAGGGACTCTAACTATGGCTACACCTTC,CASSRDSNYGYTF
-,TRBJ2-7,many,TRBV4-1,TGCGCCAGCAGCCCATCCAGGGGATACTACGAGCAGTACTTC,CASSPSRGYYEQYF
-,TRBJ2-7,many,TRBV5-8,TGTGCCAGCAGCTTGACAGGGACCTACGAGCAGTACTTC,CASSLTGTYEQYF
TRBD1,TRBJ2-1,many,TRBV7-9,TGTGCCAGCAGCTTAATCACAGGGGTAGTCGATGAGCAGTTCTTC,CASSLITGVVDEQFF
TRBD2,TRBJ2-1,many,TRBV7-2,TGTGCCAGCAGCCCCGGACTAGCGATATACAATGAGCAGTTCTTC,CASSPGLAIYNEQFF
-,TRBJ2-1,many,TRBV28,TGTGCCAGCAGTTTATTCGGGGGCGGGAATGAGCAGTTCTTC,CASSLFGGGNEQFF
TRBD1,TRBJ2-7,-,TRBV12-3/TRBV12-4,TGTGCCAGCAGTTTGCTCGGTGGACAGGACTACGAGCAGTACTTC,CASSLLGGQDYEQYF
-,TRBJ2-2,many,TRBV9,TGTGCCAGCAGGGGCCTGGGTGGCGGGGAGCTGTTTTTT,CASRGLGGGELFF